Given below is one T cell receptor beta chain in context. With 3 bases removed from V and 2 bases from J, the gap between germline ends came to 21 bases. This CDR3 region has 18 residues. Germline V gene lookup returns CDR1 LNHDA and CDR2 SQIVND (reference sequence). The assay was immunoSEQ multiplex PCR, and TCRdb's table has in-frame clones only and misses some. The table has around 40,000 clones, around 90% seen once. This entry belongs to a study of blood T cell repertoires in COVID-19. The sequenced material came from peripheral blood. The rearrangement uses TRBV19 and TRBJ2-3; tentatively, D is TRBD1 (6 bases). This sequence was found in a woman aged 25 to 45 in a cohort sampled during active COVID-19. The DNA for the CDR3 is TGTGCCAGTAGTATGAGGGGGTACCCGGGCCTCGCCACAGATACGCAGTATTTT. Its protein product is CASSMRGYPGLATDTQYF.